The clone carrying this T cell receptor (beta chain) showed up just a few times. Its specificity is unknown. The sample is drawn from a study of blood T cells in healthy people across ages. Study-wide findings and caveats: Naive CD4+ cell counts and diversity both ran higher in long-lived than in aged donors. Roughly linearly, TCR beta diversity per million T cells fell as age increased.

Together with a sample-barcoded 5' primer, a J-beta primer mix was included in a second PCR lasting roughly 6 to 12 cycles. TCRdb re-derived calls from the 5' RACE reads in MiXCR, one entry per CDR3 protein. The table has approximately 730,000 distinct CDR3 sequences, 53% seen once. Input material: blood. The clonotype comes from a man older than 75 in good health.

CDR3 sequence: CASSPRLAGVGETQYF. CDR3 DNA: TGTGCCAGCAGCCCGAGACTAGCGGGAGTCGGAGAGACCCAGTACTTC. This chain joins TRBV9 and TRBJ2-5, with 12 bases lining up with TRBD2. This CDR3 has 16 residues. CDR1 is SGDLS and CDR2 is YYNGEE in the germline V gene. The V segment lost 4 bases and the J segment 4 bases; nucleotides outside the gene matches: 8. The full variable domain, its missing parts supplied by reference TRBV9 and TRBJ2-5, is DSGVTQTPKHLITATGQRVTLRCSPRSGDLSVYWYQQSLDQGLQFLIQYYNGEERAKGNILERFSAQQFPDLHSELNLSSLELGDSALYFCASSPRLAGVGETQYFGPGTRLLVL.